This T cell receptor (beta chain) was retrieved from a study of early T cells in non-severe SARS-CoV-2 infection. Germline CDR1 DFQATT, CDR2 SNEGSKA (reference sequence). Trimming stripped 4 bases from V and 1 base from J, with 7 bases between. The CDR3 loop spans 12 amino acids. MiXCR, applied by TCRdb to the 5' RACE reads, yields one record per CDR3 protein. The sample lists 55,000 to 65,000 distinct CDR3 sequences; about 10% were seen once. The V call is TRBV20-1, the J call TRBJ2-5; D not certain. This sequence originates from an adult who was a healthcare worker with PCR-confirmed SARS-CoV-2 infection or an uninfected control (not recorded which). Source material: whole blood. The CDR3 protein is CSANVGQETQYF. Written as DNA, the CDR3 is TGCAGTGCTAATGTTGGCCAAGAGACCCAGTACTTC.